A single sample is the source of the 27 T cell receptor beta chains below, sequenced in a study of neurological immune-mediated disorders. TCRdb ran MiXCR on the 5' RACE reads and lists one entry per CDR3 protein. The table lists about 70,000 distinct CDR3 sequences, under 5.5% of them singletons. What was sequenced was PBMCs. Every receptor here comes from a woman aged 70 to 79 with multiple sclerosis.

This clonotype is classed as medium-sized. This sequence joins TRBV7-3 and TRBJ1-1; possibly TRBD1 for D (5 bases). Germline assignment: CDR1 SGHTA and CDR2 FQGTGA. The CDR3 has 14 amino acids. V was clipped by 6 bases and J by 1 base, with 12 bases between them. CDR3 DNA sequence: TGTGCCAGCAGTCTCCACCAGGGGAACACTGAAGCTTTCTTT. It yields the protein CASSLHQGNTEAFF.

This clonotype was observed at least ten times. This rearrangement joins TRBV12-3 or TRBV12-4 to TRBJ1-1; D call uncertain. CDR3 length: 13 residues. Trimming stripped 4 bases from V and 8 bases from J, with 14 bases between. The CDR3 DNA reads as TGTGCCAGCAGTTGGCCTAATCTCAGGGAAGCTTTCTTT. Amino acid sequence: CASSWPNLREAFF.

The rearrangement uses TRBV20-1 and TRBJ2-3, with D possibly being TRBD2 (6 bases). Germline CDR1 is DFQATT and CDR2 is SNEGSKA (reference sequence). The CDR3 spans 17 residues. Deletions cut 6 bases from V and 2 bases from J, with 24 bases between. The CDR3 DNA follows: TGCAGTGCCATACGACTAGACTTTAGGCGGGCCACAGATACGCAGTATTTT. Protein sequence: CSAIRLDFRRATDTQYF.

In its sample, this clonotype was seen many times. DNA for the CDR3: TGCAGTGTCCCGGGACAGGGCCCTCTCAGCTATGGCTACACCTTC. Translation gives CSVPGQGPLSYGYTF. The chain joins TRBV20-1 to TRBJ1-2, with 9 bases lining up with TRBD1. V shed 7 bases and J 4 bases; nucleotides not matched to a gene: 13. Germline assignment: CDR1 DFQATT and CDR2 SNEGSKA (reference sequence). The CDR3 length is 15 residues.

This clonotype showed up many times. This sequence joins TRBV9 and TRBJ2-1; TRBD1 matches at 10 bases. CDR3 size: 17 residues. J was trimmed by 2 bases and V by 4 bases; bases with no gene match: 9. Germline CDR1 is SGDLS and CDR2 is YYNGEE. The CDR3 loop is CASSILGQGGPYNEQFF. Here the CDR3 DNA reads TGTGCCAGCAGCATCCTAGGACAGGGGGGACCCTACAATGAGCAGTTCTTC.

At least ten counts were recorded for this clonotype. The chain links TRBV7-9 to TRBJ1-1; D gene uncertain. CDR1 and CDR2 (germline): SEHNR, FQNEAQ (reference sequence). The CDR3 consists of 11 residues. V lost 5 bases and J lost 8, with 9 bases in between. This CDR3 reads CASSVVVEAFF. In DNA form, the CDR3 reads TGTGCCAGCAGCGTCGTCGTAGAAGCTTTCTTT.

This clonotype has a count of ten or more. The V and J genes are TRBV5-1 and TRBJ2-2, with no clear D. This CDR3 is built from 14 residues. Germline assignment: CDR1 SGHRS and CDR2 YFSETQ. V shed 6 bases and J shed 7 bases, with 16 bases lying between them. The CDR3 sequence: CASKRTTEVGELFF. Here the CDR3 DNA reads TGCGCCAGCAAAAGGACCACAGAAGTCGGGGAGCTGTTTTTT.

The chain couples TRBV12-3 or TRBV12-4 to TRBJ2-1; D tentatively reads TRBD1 or TRBD2 (7 bases each). V was cut by 6 bases and J by 7 bases, with 22 bases left in between. The CDR3 spans 16 residues. The CDR3 reads CASSRTSGGGMNEQFF. Here the CDR3 DNA reads TGTGCCAGCAGCCGTACCTCAGGGGGAGGGATGAATGAGCAGTTCTTC.

This clonotype was counted only a few times. V gene TRBV7-9 combines with J gene TRBJ2-1, with 10 bases aligning to TRBD2. The CDR3 has 15 residues. The ends lost 5 bases at V and 16 bases at J; junction bases unmatched: 17. Germline V lookup: CDR1 SEHNR, CDR2 FQNEAQ (reference sequence). The CDR3 nucleotides are TGTGCCAGCAGCGTCGAAAGGTCTAGCGGGAGTGGGCGATTCTTC. As protein: CASSVERSSGSGRFF. The complete variable domain, with remaining parts taken from reference TRBV7-9 and TRBJ2-1, reads DTGVSQNPRHKITKRGQNVTFRCDPISEHNRLYWYRQTLGQGPEFLTYFQNEAQLEKSRLLSDRFSAERPKGSFSTLEIQRTEQGDSAMYLCASSVERSSGSGRFFGPGTRLTVL.

This clonotype has only a few counts. The chain carries TRBV5-6 and TRBJ2-7; 9 bases are shared with TRBD1. Per the germline V gene, CDR1 is SGHDT and CDR2 is YYEEEE. CDR3 size: 15 residues. Unmatched junction bases numbered 5, after V lost 0 bases and J lost 4 bases. This CDR3 is CASSLGTGASYEQYF. The CDR3 DNA reads as TGTGCCAGCAGCTTGGGGACAGGGGCAAGTTACGAGCAGTACTTC.

This clonotype was counted between two and nine times. The rearrangement links TRBV6-5 to TRBJ1-6; D gene ambiguous. With 2 bases removed from V and 8 bases from J, the gap between germline ends came to 19 bases. This CDR3 has 17 residues. The germline gives CDR1 MNHEY, CDR2 SVGAGI. Here the CDR3 DNA reads TGTGCCAGCAGTTACACCCGAGGATGGGGTGGGGATTCACCCCTCCACTTT. Translated, it gives CASSYTRGWGGDSPLHF.

This clonotype was seen ten or more times. The chain links TRBV6-6 to TRBJ1-6; possibly TRBD1 for D (5 bases). CDR1 and CDR2 from the germline V gene are MNHNY and SVGAGI (reference sequence). The V end was cut by 3 bases, the J end by 5 bases, with 14 bases between. This CDR3 comprises 16 residues. CDR3 in DNA: TGTGCCAGCAGTTATCTGGCCCGGGGGGATAATTCACCCCTCCACTTT. This sequence encodes CASSYLARGDNSPLHF.

This clonotype was recorded at least ten times. The chain combines TRBV4-3 with TRBJ2-2, with unresolved D. CDR1 is LGHNA and CDR2 is YSLEER in the germline V gene. V dropped 0 bases and J dropped 6 bases, with 8 bases sitting between them. CDR3 length: 14 amino acids. The CDR3 sequence: CASSQDLPAGELFF. The CDR3 DNA sequence: TGCGCCAGCAGCCAAGATCTACCCGCCGGGGAGCTGTTTTTT.

This clonotype showed up many times. The chain combines TRBV7-2 with TRBJ2-1; D is undetermined. The CDR3 spans 14 residues. Trimming removed 3 bases from V and 7 bases from J, with 13 bases in between. From germline, CDR1 is SGHTA and CDR2 FQGNSA. Here the CDR3 reads CASSFKFLGNEQFF. CDR3 bases: TGTGCCAGCAGCTTCAAGTTCCTGGGGAATGAGCAGTTCTTC.

This clonotype was recorded many times. This chain uses TRBV4-1 with TRBJ2-3; 7 bases map to TRBD2. The CDR3 length is 17 residues. Trimming took 2 bases from V and 0 from J; bases not matched to a gene: 8. The germline V gene has CDR1 MGHRA and CDR2 YSYEKL. The CDR3 is CASSQPPGLTSTDTQYF. As DNA, the CDR3 is TGCGCCAGCAGCCAACCCCCGGGACTAACTAGCACAGATACGCAGTATTTT.

Many counts were recorded for this clonotype. The chain couples TRBV20-1 to TRBJ2-3; TRBD2 agrees at 9 bases. Germline trimming cut 6 bases from V and 5 bases from J; bases unmatched to any gene: 6. The CDR3 length is 13 residues. Per the germline V gene, CDR1 is DFQATT and CDR2 is SNEGSKA (reference sequence). CDR3 sequence (DNA): TGCAGTGCCGCGGGGGGGAGAGGAGATACGCAGTATTTT. As protein: CSAAGGRGDTQYF.

This clonotype is medium-sized within its sample. CDR3 region: CASSLSTGVLFF. The CDR3 DNA reads as TGTGCCAGCAGTTTAAGCACAGGGGTTCTGTTCTTC. The rearrangement uses TRBV27 and TRBJ2-1, with 7 bases matching TRBD1. This CDR3 spans 12 amino acids. J lost 15 bases, V lost 2 bases, and 7 bases had no gene match. Germline lookup yields CDR1 MNHEY and CDR2 SMNVEV (reference sequence).

Only a few counts were recorded for this clonotype. The V and J genes are TRBV18 and TRBJ2-7; D ambiguous. The CDR3 sequence is 14 residues long. From germline, CDR1 is KGHSH and CDR2 LQKENI. V was pared by 6 bases and J by 3 bases, with 15 bases between. This chain's CDR3 is CASSSARLDYEQYF. The CDR3 DNA reads TGTGCCAGCTCCTCCGCCCGATTGGACTACGAGCAGTACTTC.

This clonotype has ten or more counts. This rearrangement joins TRBV25-1 to TRBJ2-1; 12 bases line up with TRBD2. This CDR3 has 14 residues. Germline V CDR1 and CDR2: MGHDK, SYGVNS. The V gene end was trimmed by 5 bases and the J gene end by 8 bases; junction bases not matched to a gene: 4. The CDR3 here is CASSRTSGNYEQFF. The CDR3 bases are TGTGCCAGCAGTCGGACTAGCGGGAACTATGAGCAGTTCTTC.

This clonotype has a count of ten or more. The gene calls are TRBV20-1 and TRBJ2-1, with 9 bases identical to TRBD1. The CDR3 loop spans 15 amino acids. The V gene end was trimmed by 0 bases and the J gene end by 6 bases; junction bases not matched to a gene: 6. Germline values: CDR1 DFQATT, CDR2 SNEGSKA (reference sequence). CDR3 protein: CSARDPGQGVNEQFF. The DNA of the CDR3 is TGCAGTGCTAGAGATCCGGGACAGGGTGTCAATGAGCAGTTCTTC.

At least ten counts were recorded for this clonotype. The chain uses TRBV10-3 and TRBJ1-3, with TRBD1 as a possible D gene (5 bases). The CDR3 extends over 15 amino acids. Germline V gene data show CDR1 as ENHRY and CDR2 as SYGVKD. Deletions cut 4 bases from V and 0 bases from J, with 10 bases between. The CDR3 DNA follows: TGTGCCATCAGTGGGGCAGGGAGCTCTGGAAACACCATATATTTT. Encoded protein: CAISGAGSSGNTIYF.

This clonotype turned up a few times. The chain links TRBV7-8 to TRBJ1-1; 9 bases align to TRBD1. Unmatched junction bases numbered 10, after V lost 0 bases and J lost 8 bases. Germline loops: CDR1 SGHVS, CDR2 FQNEAQ. This CDR3 is 16 amino acids long. The CDR3: CASSLAPGQGVGEAFF. CDR3 nucleotide sequence: TGTGCCAGCAGCTTAGCACCGGGACAGGGAGTTGGGGAAGCTTTCTTT.

This CDR3 reads CASSETGVYGYTF. The CDR3 nucleotides read TGTGCCAGCAGTGAGACAGGGGTCTATGGCTACACCTTC. The V and J genes are TRBV6-1 and TRBJ1-2; TRBD1 matches 8 bases. Germline V gives CDR1 MNHNS, CDR2 SASEGT. CDR3 length: 13 amino acids. V lost 3 bases and J lost 4; bases outside the gene matches: 1.

This clonotype was picked up many times. The chain recombines TRBV20-1 with TRBJ2-3, with unresolved D. This CDR3 region has 12 residues. CDR1 and CDR2 (germline): DFQATT, SNEGSKA (reference sequence). The germline V and J ends were trimmed by 3 bases and 0 bases, with 4 bases remaining between them. Here the CDR3 reads CSARTSTDTQYF. CDR3 DNA: TGCAGTGCTAGGACTAGCACAGATACGCAGTATTTT.

This clonotype occurred many times. The chain is built from TRBV20-1 and TRBJ2-3, with 9 bases matching TRBD2. Germline V gene lookup returns CDR1 DFQATT and CDR2 SNEGSKA (reference sequence). CDR3 length: 15 residues. Losses at the gene ends were 5 bases for V and 0 bases for J; bases not matched to a gene: 6. The CDR3 nucleotides are TGCAGTGCTTTAGCGGGAGCGGGTAGCACAGATACGCAGTATTTT. Its translation: CSALAGAGSTDTQYF.

This clonotype was seen many times. The chain employs TRBV20-1 and TRBJ1-4, with 8 nucleotides matching TRBD1. The CDR3 covers 13 residues. The V gene's germline CDR1 is DFQATT and CDR2 SNEGSKA (reference sequence). The CDR3 coding sequence is TGCGTGCCCTCAGGGGGCTCTAATGAAAAACTGTTTTTT. It yields the protein CVPSGGSNEKLFF.

This clonotype was counted many times. V gene TRBV20-1 combines with J gene TRBJ2-1, with 10 bases matching TRBD2. This CDR3 is 17 amino acids long. Losses at the gene ends were 0 bases for V and 0 bases for J; bases not matched to a gene: 5. Germline V CDR1 and CDR2: DFQATT, SNEGSKA (reference sequence). The CDR3 here is CSARDERLAGSYNEQFF. In DNA, the CDR3 is TGCAGTGCTAGAGATGAGCGACTAGCGGGCTCCTACAATGAGCAGTTCTTC.